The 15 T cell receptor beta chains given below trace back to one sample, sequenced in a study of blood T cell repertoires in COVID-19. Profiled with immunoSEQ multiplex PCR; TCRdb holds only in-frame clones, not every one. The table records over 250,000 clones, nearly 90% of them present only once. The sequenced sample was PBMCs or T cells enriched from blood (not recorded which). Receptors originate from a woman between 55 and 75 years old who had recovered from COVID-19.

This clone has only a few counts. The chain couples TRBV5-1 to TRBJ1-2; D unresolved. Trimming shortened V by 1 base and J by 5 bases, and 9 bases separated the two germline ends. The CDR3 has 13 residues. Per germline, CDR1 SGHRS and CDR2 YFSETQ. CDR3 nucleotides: TGCGCCAGCAGCTTGCGCCAGACTTATGGCTACACCTTC. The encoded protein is CASSLRQTYGYTF.

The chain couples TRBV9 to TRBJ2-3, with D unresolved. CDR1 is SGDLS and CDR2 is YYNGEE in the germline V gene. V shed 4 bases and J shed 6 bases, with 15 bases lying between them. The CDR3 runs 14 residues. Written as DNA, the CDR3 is TGTGCCAGCAGCATTCAAGGCACCGGGGATACGCAGTATTTT. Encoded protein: CASSIQGTGDTQYF.

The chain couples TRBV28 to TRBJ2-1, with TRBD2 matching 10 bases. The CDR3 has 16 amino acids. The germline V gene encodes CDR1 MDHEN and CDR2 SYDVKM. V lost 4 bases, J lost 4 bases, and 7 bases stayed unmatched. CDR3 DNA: TGTGCCAGCAGTTCTAGCGGGGGTAACCTTTACAATGAGCAGTTCTTC. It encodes CASSSSGGNLYNEQFF.

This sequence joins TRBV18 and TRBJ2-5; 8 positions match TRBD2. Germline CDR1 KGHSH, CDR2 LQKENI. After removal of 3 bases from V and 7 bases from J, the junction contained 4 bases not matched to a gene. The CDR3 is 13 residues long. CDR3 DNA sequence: TGTGCCAGCTCACCGGATCTAGCGGGGACCCAGTACTTC. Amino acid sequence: CASSPDLAGTQYF. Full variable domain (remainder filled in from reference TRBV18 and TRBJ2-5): NAGVMQNPRHLVRRRGQEARLRCSPMKGHSHVYWYRQLPEEGLKFMVYLQKENIIDESGMPKERFSAEFPKEGPSILRIQQVVRGDSAAYFCASSPDLAGTQYFGPGTRLLVL.

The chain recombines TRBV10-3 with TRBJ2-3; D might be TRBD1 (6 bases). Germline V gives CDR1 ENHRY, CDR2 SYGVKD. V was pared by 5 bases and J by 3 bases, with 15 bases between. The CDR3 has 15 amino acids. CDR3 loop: CAISKGGVTTDTQYF. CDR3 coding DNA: TGTGCCATCAGTAAAGGGGGAGTAACGACAGATACGCAGTATTTT.

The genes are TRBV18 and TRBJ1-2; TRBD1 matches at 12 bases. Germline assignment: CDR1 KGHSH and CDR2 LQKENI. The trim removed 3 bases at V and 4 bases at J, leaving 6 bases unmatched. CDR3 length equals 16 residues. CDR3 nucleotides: TGTGCCAGCTCACCTATGGGACAGGGGGCACGCTATGGCTACACCTTC. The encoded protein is CASSPMGQGARYGYTF.

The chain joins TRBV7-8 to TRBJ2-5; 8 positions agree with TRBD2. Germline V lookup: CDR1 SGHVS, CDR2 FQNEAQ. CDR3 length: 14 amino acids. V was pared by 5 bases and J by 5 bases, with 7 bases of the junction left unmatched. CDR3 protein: CASSPGTSRETQYF. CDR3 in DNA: TGTGCCAGCAGCCCCGGGACTAGTCGGGAGACCCAGTACTTC.

The CDR3 protein is CATRKKTGPVLFSNQPQHF. As DNA, the CDR3 is TGTGCCACCAGGAAAAAGACAGGTCCGGTCCTTTTTAGCAATCAGCCCCAGCATTTT. The chain recombines TRBV24-1 with TRBJ1-5; the D gene is possibly TRBD1 (6 bases). The CDR3 is 19 amino acids. Trimming stripped 7 bases from V and 0 bases from J, with 24 bases between. Per germline, CDR1 KGHDR and CDR2 SFDVKD.

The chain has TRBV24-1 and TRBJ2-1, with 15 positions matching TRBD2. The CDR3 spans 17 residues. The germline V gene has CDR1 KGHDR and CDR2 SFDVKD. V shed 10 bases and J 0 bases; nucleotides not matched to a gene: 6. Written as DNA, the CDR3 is TGTGCCACTTCGGGACTAGCGGGGGGCCACTCCTACAATGAGCAGTTCTTC. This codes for CATSGLAGGHSYNEQFF.

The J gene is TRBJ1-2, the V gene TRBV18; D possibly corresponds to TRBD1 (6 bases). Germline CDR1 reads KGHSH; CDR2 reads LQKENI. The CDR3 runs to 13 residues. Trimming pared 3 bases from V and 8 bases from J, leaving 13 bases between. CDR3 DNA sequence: TGTGCCAGCTCACCGGCAGGGGCTATCGGCTACACCTTC. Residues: CASSPAGAIGYTF.

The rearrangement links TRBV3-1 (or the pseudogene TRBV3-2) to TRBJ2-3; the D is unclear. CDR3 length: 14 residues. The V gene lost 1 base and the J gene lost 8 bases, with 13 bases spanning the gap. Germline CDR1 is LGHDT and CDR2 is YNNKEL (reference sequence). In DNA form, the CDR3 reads TGTGCCAGCAGCCAAGCCACCCCTATCGGTACGCAGTATTTT. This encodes CASSQATPIGTQYF.

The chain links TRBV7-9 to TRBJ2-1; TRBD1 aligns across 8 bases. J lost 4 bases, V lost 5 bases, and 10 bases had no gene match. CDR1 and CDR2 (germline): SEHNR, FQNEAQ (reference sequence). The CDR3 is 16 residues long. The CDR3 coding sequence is TGTGCCAGCAGCCGAGCCGGGACAGGTCTGTACAATGAGCAGTTCTTC. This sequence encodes CASSRAGTGLYNEQFF.

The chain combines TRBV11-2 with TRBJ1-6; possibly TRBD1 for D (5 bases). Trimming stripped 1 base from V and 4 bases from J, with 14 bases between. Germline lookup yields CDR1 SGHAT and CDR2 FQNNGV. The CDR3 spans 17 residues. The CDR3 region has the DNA TGTGCCAGCAGCTTAGGACAGTCGGGCCTTTATAATTCACCCCTCCACTTT. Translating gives CASSLGQSGLYNSPLHF.

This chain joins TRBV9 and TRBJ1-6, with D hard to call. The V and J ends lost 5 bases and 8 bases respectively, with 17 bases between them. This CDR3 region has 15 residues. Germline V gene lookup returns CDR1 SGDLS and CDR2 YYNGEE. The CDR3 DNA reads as TGTGCCAGCAGTCCGATATCACAGAACGATTCACCCCTCCACTTT. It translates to CASSPISQNDSPLHF.

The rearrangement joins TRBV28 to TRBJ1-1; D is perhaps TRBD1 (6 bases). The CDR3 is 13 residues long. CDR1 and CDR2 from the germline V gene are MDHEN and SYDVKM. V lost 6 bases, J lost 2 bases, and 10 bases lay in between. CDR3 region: CASSPGGNTEAFF. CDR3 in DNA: TGTGCCAGCAGCCCGGGGGGCAACACTGAAGCTTTCTTT. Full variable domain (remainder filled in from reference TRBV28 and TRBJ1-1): DVKVTQSSRYLVKRTGEKVFLECVQDMDHENMFWYRQDPGLGLRLIYFSYDVKMKEKGDIPEGYSVSREKKERFSLILESASTNQTSMYLCASSPGGNTEAFFGQGTRLTVV.